This TCR beta chain was sequenced in a study of shared clonotypes between healthy human individuals. The table lists this clone with a few counts. Its specificity is unknown. Whole-study results and caveats: Of the naive CD4 clonotypes, roughly 5% were shared across a handful of donors.

CDR1 is MNHEY, CDR2 SMNVEV, per germline (reference sequence). CDR3 size: 15 residues. With 4 bases removed from V and 5 bases from J, the gap between germline ends came to 15 bases. Data came from immunoSEQ multiplex PCR; TCRdb stores just in-frame clones and leaves some out. The sample holds over 95,000 clones, about two thirds seen once. The chain employs TRBV27 and TRBJ1-5, with D tentatively TRBD1 (6 bases). Sequencing input: memory CD8+ T cells sorted from blood. Subset specified: CD45RO+ cells pooled with CCR7-negative TemRA cells. The TCR was taken from a woman aged 30 to 39 in good health. Written as DNA, the CDR3 is TGTGCCAGCAGTTCCCTAGGGGACACATATCAGCCCCAGCATTTT. Protein: CASSSLGDTYQPQHF.